This T cell receptor beta chain is from a study of identical twins. TCRdb ran MiXCR on the 5' RACE reads and lists one entry per CDR3 protein. The sample lists around 250,000 distinct CDR3 sequences, about 8.5% occurring once. This CDR3 comprises 14 residues. CDR1 is SGHTA, CDR2 FQGNSA, per germline. Trimming pared 6 bases from V and 1 base from J, leaving 12 bases between. This clonotype occurred many times. These data are also associated with another study on yellow fever vaccine responses in identical twins.

The sequencing sample was made of CD8+ T cells sorted from blood. This sequence originates from a woman in her late teens or twenties in good health. The chain is built from TRBV7-2 and TRBJ2-5; D unresolved. CDR3 DNA: TGTGCCAGCAGAATCGACGATCTCCAAGAGACCCAGTACTTC. Translated, it gives CASRIDDLQETQYF. Full variable domain (rest looked up from reference TRBV7-2 and TRBJ2-5): GAGVSQSPSNKVTEKGKDVELRCDPISGHTALYWYRQSLGQGLEFLIYFQGNSAPDKSGLPSDRFSAERTGGSVSTLTIQRTQQEDSAVYLCASRIDDLQETQYFGPGTRLLVL.